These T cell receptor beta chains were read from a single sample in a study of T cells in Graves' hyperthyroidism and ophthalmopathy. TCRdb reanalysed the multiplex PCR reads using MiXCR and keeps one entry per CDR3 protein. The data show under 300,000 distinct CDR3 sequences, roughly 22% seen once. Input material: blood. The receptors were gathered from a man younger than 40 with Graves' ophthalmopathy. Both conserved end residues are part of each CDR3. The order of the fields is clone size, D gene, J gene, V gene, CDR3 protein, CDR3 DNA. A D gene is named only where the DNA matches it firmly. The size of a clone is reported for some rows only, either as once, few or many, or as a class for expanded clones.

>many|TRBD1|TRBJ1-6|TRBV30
CAWRRTGVSPLHF
TGTGCCTGGAGAAGGACAGGGGTTTCACCCCTCCACTTT
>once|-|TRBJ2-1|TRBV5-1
CASSFSYNGQFF
TGCGCCAGCAGCTTCTCCTACAATGGGCAGTTCTTC
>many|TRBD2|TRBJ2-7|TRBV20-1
CSAESGLAGSYEQYF
TGCAGTGCCGAATCCGGGCTAGCGGGGTCCTACGAGCAGTACTTC
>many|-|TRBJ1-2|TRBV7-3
CASSDGGRGYTF
TGTGCCAGCAGCGACGGGGGGCGCGGCTACACCTTC
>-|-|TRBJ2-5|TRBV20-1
CSAQVGETQYF
TGCAGTGCTCAGGTGGGGGAGACCCAGTACTTC
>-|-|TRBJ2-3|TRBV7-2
CASSLSSWTVLDTQYF
TGTGCCAGCAGCTTAAGTTCATGGACCGTACTCGATACGCAGTATTTT
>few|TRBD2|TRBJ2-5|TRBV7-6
CASSLVRVGAGGLETQYF
TGTGCCAGCAGCTTAGTCCGGGTGGGCGCCGGGGGGTTGGAGACCCAGTACTTC
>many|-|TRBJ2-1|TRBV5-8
CASSLAPSSYNEQFF
TGTGCCAGCAGCTTGGCCCCTAGCTCCTACAATGAGCAGTTCTTC
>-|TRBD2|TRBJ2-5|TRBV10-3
CAISSSSGKKETQYF
TGTGCCATCTCTTCTTCTAGCGGGAAGAAAGAGACCCAGTACTTC
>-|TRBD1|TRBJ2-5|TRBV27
CASSLRGLGTQYF
TGTGCCAGCAGTTTGAGGGGGCTGGGGACCCAGTACTTC
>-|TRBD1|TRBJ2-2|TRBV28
CASSTGGSGTGELFF
TGTGCCAGCAGCACAGGGGGCTCGGGGACCGGGGAGCTGTTTTTT
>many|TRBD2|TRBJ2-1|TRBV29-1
CSVAGGSGRNNEQFF
TGCAGCGTTGCCGGGGGAAGCGGGAGGAACAATGAGCAGTTCTTC
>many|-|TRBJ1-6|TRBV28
CASSSPRDGPFSPLHF
TGTGCCAGCAGTTCCCCCCGGGACGGTCCTTTTTCACCCCTCCACTTT
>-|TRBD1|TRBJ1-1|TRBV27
CASSRQGSNTEAFF
TGTGCCAGCAGCCGACAGGGATCTAACACTGAAGCTTTCTTT
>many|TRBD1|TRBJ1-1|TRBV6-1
CASRVGQGLSMNTEAFF
TGTGCCAGCAGGGTAGGACAGGGGTTATCGATGAACACTGAAGCTTTCTTT
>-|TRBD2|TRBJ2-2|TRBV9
CASSPRTSTAGELFF
TGTGCCAGCAGCCCCCGGACTAGCACGGCCGGGGAGCTGTTTTTT
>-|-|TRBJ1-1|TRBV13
CASRPAEGTEAFF
TGTGCCAGCAGACCCGCGGAGGGCACTGAAGCTTTCTTT
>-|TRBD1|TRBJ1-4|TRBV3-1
CASSQSRTGGANEKLFF
TGTGCCAGCAGCCAATCCAGGACAGGGGGGGCTAATGAAAAACTGTTTTTT
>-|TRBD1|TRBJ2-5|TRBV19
CASTTRGGQKETQYF
TGTGCCAGTACCACTAGAGGGGGACAGAAAGAGACCCAGTACTTC
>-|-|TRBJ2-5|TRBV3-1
CASSQVKGATETQYF
TGTGCCAGCAGCCAAGTGAAGGGAGCGACGGAGACCCAGTACTTC
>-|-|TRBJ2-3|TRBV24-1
CATSLGSAGDTQYF
TGTGCCACCAGCCTAGGCTCAGCGGGAGATACGCAGTATTTT
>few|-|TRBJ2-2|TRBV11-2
CASSPRYRELNTGELFF
TGTGCCAGCAGCCCCCGGTACAGGGAGTTAAACACCGGGGAGCTGTTTTTT
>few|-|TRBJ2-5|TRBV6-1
CASSAQHYQETQYF
TGTGCCAGCAGTGCCCAGCATTACCAAGAGACCCAGTACTTC
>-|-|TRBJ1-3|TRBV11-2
CASVTSGNTIYF
TGTGCCAGCGTGACCTCCGGAAACACCATATATTTT
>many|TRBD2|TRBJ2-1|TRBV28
CASSPGTSGAYNEQFF
TGTGCCAGCAGTCCAGGGACTAGCGGGGCCTACAATGAGCAGTTCTTC
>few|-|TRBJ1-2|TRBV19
CARPSPGQAIYGYTF
TGTGCCAGACCCTCCCCGGGACAAGCAATCTATGGCTACACCTTC
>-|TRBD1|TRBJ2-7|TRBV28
CASSFHGQGYEQYF
TGTGCCAGCAGTTTCCACGGACAGGGCTACGAGCAGTACTTC
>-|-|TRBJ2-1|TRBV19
CASRTTTHNEQFF
TGTGCCAGTAGGACTACTACCCACAATGAGCAGTTCTTC
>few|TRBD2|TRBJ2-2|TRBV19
CASSKRGDLTGELFF
TGTGCCAGTAGTAAGCGGGGGGACCTCACCGGGGAGCTGTTTTTT
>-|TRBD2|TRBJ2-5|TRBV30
CAWSVGLAGETQYF
TGTGCCTGGAGTGTAGGACTAGCGGGAGAGACCCAGTACTTC
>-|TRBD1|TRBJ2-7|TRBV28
CASSSPGQGKYEQYF
TGTGCCAGCAGTTCCCCGGGACAGGGGAAATACGAGCAGTACTTC
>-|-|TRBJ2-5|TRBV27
CASSPQGFLETQYF
TGTGCCAGCAGTCCTCAGGGGTTCCTGGAGACCCAGTACTTC
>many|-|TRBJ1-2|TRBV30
CAWSPGGGGGYTF
TGTGCCTGGAGTCCCGGTGGGGGAGGTGGCTACACCTTC
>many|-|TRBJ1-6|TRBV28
CASSLVGGGRPLHF
TGTGCCAGCAGTTTAGTGGGGGGGGGCAGACCCCTCCACTTT
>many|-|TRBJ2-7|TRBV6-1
CASSPLQEISYEQYF
TGTGCCAGCAGCCCCCTACAGGAAATCTCCTACGAGCAGTACTTC
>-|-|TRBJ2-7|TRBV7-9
CASRGRAYEQYF
TGTGCCAGCAGAGGGAGAGCGTACGAGCAGTACTTC
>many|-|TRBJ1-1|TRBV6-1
CASSATVFTEAFF
TGTGCCAGCAGTGCGACGGTGTTCACTGAAGCTTTCTTT
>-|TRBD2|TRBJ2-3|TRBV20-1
CSARRETTQYF
TGCAGTGCTCGGCGGGAGACTACGCAGTATTTT
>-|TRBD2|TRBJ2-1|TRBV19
CASSITGGSYNEQFF
TGTGCCAGTAGTATTACGGGAGGATCCTACAATGAGCAGTTCTTC
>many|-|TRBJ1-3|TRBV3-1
CASSQVRGSGNTIYF
TGTGCCAGCAGCCAAGTTAGGGGCTCTGGAAACACCATATATTTT
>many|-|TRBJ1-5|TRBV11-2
CASPSYRERSNQPQHF
TGTGCCAGCCCATCGTACAGGGAGAGAAGCAATCAGCCCCAGCATTTT
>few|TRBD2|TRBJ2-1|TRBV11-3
CASSFLRRTRDNEQFF
TGTGCCAGCAGCTTTCTTCGCAGGACTAGGGACAATGAGCAGTTCTTC
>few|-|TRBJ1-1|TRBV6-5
CASSYLGVTTEAFF
TGTGCCAGCAGTTATTTGGGGGTCACGACTGAAGCTTTCTTT
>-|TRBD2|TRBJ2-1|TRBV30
CAWSAGGTSGPNEQFF
TGTGCCTGGAGTGCAGGGGGGACTAGCGGACCCAATGAGCAGTTCTTC
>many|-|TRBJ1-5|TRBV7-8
CASSLVQSNQPQHF
TGTGCCAGCAGCTTAGTTCAAAGCAATCAGCCCCAGCATTTT
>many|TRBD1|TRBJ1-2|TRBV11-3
CASSYGTDSGYTF
TGTGCCAGCAGCTACGGGACAGACAGTGGCTACACCTTC
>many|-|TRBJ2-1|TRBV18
CASSPPKGHTYNEQFF
TGTGCCAGCTCACCACCTAAGGGGCACACCTACAATGAGCAGTTCTTC
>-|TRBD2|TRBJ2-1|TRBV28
CASTVLTGGYNEQFF
TGTGCCAGCACTGTCCTAACGGGAGGGTACAATGAGCAGTTCTTC
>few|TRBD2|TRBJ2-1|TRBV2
CASSDYVGSGRASIYGYNEQFF
TGTGCCAGCAGTGATTATGTTGGTAGCGGGAGGGCCTCTATTTATGGCTACAATGAGCAGTTCTTC
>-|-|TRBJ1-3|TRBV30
CAWSQDYGNTIYF
TGTGCCTGGAGTCAGGACTACGGAAACACCATATATTTT
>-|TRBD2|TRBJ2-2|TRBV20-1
CSASPAGATGTGELFF
TGCAGTGCTAGCCCCGCGGGAGCTACGGGGACCGGGGAGCTGTTCTTT
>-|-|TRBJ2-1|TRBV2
CASSELAPNEQFF
TGTGCCAGCAGTGAACTGGCTCCCAATGAGCAGTTCTTC
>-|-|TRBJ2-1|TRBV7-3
CASSPVRQPERQFF
TGTGCCAGCAGCCCAGTTCGGCAGCCTGAACGGCAGTTCTTC
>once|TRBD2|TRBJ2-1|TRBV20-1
CSASNPGLAGVSSYNEQFF
TGCAGTGCTAGCAACCCGGGACTAGCGGGGGTTAGCTCCTACAATGAGCAGTTCTTC